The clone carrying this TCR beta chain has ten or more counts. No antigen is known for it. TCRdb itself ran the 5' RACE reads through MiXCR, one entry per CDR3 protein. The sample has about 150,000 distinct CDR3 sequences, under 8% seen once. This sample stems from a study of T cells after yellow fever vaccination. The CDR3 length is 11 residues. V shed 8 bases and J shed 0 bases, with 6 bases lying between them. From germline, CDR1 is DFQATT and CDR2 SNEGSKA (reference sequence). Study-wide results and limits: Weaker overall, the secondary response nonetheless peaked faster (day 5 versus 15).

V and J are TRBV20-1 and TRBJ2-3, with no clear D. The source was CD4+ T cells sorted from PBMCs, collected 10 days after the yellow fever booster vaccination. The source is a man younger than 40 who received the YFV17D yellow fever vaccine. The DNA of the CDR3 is TGCAGTCGAGCTAGCACAGATACGCAGTATTTT. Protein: CSRASTDTQYF.